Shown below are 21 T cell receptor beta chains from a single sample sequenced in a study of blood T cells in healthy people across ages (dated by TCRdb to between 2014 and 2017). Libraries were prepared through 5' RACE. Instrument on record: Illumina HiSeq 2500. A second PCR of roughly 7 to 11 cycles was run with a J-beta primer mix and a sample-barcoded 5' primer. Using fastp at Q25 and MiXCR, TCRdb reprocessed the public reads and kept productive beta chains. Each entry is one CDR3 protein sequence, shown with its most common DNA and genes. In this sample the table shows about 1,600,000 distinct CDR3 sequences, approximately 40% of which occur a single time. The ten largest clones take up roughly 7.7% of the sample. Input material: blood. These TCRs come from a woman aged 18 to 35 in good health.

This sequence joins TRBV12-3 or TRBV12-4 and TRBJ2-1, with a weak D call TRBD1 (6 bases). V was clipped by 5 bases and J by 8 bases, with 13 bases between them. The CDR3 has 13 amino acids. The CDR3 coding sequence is TGTGCCAGCAGTGGCTCAGGGGTGGATGAGCAGTTCTTC. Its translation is CASSGSGVDEQFF.

CDR3 region: CASSPLKGEYNEQYF. CDR3 DNA: TGTGCCAGCTCACCACTGAAGGGGGAATACAATGAGCAGTACTTC. V gene TRBV18 combines with J gene TRBJ2-1; D might be TRBD1 (6 bases). Gene TRBJ2-7 matches the end of the DNA better, so the J call may be wrong. The germline gives CDR1 KGHSH, CDR2 LQKENI. The CDR3 runs to 15 residues.

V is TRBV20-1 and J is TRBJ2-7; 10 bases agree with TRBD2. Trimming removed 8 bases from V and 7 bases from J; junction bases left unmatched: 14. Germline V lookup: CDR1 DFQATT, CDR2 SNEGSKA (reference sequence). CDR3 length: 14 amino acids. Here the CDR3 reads CSPVLAGVGNEQYF. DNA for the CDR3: TGCAGTCCCGTGCTAGCGGGGGTTGGGAATGAGCAGTACTTC.

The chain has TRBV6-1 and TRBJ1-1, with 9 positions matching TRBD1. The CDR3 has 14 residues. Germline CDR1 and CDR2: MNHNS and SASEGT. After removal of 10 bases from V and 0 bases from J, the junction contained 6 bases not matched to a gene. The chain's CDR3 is CATIQGAMNTEAFF. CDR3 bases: TGTGCCACCATACAGGGGGCAATGAACACTGAAGCTTTCTTT.

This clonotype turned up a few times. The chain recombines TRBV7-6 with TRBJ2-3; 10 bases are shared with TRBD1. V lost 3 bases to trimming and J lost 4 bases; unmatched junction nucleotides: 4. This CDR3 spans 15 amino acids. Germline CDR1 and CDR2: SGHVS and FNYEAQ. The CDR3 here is CASSFGTGVPDTQYF. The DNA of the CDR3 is TGTGCCAGCAGCTTCGGGACAGGGGTTCCAGATACGCAGTATTTT.

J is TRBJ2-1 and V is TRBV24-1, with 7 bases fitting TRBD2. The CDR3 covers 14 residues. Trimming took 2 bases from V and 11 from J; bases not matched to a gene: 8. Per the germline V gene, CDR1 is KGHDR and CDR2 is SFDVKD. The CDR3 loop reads CATSDWTSSNKQFF. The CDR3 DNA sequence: TGTGCCACCAGTGATTGGACTAGTTCGAATAAGCAGTTCTTC.

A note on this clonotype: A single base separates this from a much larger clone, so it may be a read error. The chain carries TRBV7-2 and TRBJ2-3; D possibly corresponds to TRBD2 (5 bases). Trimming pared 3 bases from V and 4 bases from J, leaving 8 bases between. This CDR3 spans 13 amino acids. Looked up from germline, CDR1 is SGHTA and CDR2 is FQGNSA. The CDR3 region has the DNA TGTACCAGCAGCTTTCGCGGGTCAGATACGCAGTATTTT. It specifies CTSSFRGSDTQYF. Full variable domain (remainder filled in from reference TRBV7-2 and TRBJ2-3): GAGVSQSPSNKVTEKGKDVELRCDPISGHTALYWYRQSLGQGLEFLIYFQGNSAPDKSGLPSDRFSAERTGGSVSTLTIQRTQQEDSAVYLCTSSFRGSDTQYFGPGTRLTVL.

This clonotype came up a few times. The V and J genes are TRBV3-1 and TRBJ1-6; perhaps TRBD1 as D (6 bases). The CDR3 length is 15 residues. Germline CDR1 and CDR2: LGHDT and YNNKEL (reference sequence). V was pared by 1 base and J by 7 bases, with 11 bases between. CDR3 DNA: TGTGCCAGCAGCCAAGCCCCAGGGGCGAATTCACCCCTCCACTTT. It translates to CASSQAPGANSPLHF.

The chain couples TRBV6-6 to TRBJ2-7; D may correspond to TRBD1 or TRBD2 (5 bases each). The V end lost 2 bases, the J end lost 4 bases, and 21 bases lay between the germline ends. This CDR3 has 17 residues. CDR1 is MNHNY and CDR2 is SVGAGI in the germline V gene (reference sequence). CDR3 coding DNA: TGTGCCAGCAGTTACGACCGGACATCACTAGGCAGTTACGAGCAGTACTTC. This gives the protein CASSYDRTSLGSYEQYF.

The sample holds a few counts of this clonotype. CDR3 in amino acids: CASSLWRQSTDTQYF. The CDR3 DNA reads as TGCGCCAGCAGCTTGTGGAGACAGAGCACAGATACGCAGTATTTT. The chain employs TRBV5-1 and TRBJ2-3, with TRBD1 as a possible D gene (5 bases). The V end was cut by 1 base, the J end by 0 bases, with 9 bases between. The CDR3 runs 15 residues. The germline CDR1 and CDR2 sequences are SGHRS and YFSETQ.

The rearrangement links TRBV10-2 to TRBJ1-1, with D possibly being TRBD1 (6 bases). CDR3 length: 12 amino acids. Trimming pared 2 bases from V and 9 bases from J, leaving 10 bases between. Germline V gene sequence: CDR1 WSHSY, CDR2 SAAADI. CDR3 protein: CASSEAGAKAFF. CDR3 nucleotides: TGCGCCAGCAGTGAGGCGGGGGCGAAAGCTTTCTTT.

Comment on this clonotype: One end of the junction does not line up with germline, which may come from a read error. CDR3 nucleotide sequence: TGTGCCAGCAGTTCGACTAGCGGAGGCTCCCACGAGCAGTACTTC. Residues: CASSSTSGGSHEQYF. This chain connects TRBV6-5 to TRBJ2-7; 9 nucleotides line up with TRBD2. This CDR3 has 15 residues. Germline lookup yields CDR1 MNHEY and CDR2 SVGAGI.

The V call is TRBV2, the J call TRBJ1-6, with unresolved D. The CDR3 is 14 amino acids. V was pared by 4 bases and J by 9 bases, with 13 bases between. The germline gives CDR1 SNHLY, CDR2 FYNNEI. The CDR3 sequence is CASSGRQGSSPLHF. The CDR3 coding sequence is TGTGCCAGCAGTGGCCGACAAGGTAGTTCACCCCTCCACTTT.

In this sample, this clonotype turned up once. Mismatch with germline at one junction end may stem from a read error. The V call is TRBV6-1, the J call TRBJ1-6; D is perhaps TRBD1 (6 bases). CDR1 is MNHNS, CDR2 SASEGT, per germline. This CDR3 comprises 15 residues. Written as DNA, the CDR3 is TGTGCCAGCACCGAACGGACAGTCAATAATTCACCCCCCCACTTT. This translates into CASTERTVNNSPPHF.

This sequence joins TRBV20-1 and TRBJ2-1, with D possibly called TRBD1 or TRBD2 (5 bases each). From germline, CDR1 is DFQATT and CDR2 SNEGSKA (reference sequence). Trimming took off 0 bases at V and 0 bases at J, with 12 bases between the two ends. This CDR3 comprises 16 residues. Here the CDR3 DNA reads TGCAGTGCTAGAGATTATGCTGGGGGCTCCTACAATGAGCAGTTCTTC. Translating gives CSARDYAGGSYNEQFF.

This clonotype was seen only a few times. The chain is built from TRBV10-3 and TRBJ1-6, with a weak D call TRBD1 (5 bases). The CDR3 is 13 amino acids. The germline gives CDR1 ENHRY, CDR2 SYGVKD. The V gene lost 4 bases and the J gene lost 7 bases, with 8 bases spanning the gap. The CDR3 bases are TGTGCCATCAGTGTCCAGGGAAATTCACCCCTCCACTTT. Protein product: CAISVQGNSPLHF.

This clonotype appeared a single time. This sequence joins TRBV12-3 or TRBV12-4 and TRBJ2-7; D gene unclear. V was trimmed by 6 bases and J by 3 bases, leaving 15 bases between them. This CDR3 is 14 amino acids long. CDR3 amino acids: CASRARGNGYEQYF. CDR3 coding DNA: TGTGCCAGCAGGGCCCGTGGGAACGGCTACGAGCAGTACTTC.

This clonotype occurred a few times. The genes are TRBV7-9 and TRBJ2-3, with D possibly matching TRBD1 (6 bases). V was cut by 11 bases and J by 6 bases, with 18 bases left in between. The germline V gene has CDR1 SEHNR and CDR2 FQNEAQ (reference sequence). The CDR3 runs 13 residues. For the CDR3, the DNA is TGTGCCTATCAAGGGGGTTCAAGTGATACGCAGTATTTT. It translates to CAYQGGSSDTQYF.

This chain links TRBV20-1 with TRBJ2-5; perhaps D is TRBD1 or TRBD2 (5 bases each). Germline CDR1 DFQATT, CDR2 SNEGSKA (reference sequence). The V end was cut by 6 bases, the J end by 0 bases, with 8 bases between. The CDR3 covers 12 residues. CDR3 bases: TGCAGTGCCGGGACGTACCAAGAGACCCAGTACTTC. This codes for CSAGTYQETQYF.

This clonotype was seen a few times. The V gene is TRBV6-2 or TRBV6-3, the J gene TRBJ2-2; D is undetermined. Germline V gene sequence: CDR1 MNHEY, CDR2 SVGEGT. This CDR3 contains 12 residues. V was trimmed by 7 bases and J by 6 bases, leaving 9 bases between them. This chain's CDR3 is CASISGSGELFF. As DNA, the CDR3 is TGTGCCAGCATAAGTGGGTCCGGGGAGCTGTTTTTT.

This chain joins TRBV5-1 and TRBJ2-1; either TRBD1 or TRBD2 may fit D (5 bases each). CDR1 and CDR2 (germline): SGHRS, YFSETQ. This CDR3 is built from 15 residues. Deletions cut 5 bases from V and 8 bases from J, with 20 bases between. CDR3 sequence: CASSPGTGFVHEQFF. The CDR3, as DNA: TGCGCCAGCAGTCCCGGGACGGGGTTCGTGCATGAGCAGTTCTTC. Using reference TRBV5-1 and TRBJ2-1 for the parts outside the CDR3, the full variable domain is KAGVTQTPRYLIKTRGQQVTLSCSPISGHRSVSWYQQTPGQGLQFLFEYFSETQRNKGNFPGRFSGRQFSNSRSEMNVSTLELGDSALYLCASSPGTGFVHEQFFGPGTRLTVL.